This T cell receptor (beta chain) was sequenced for a study of CD8 T cells in Susac syndrome. TCR beta from blood CD8+ and CD4+ T cells was sequenced. It was negative isolation that provided the CD8+ and CD4+ T cells, whereas TEMRA cells were enriched by FACS. cDNA came from approximately 0.5 to 1 ug RNA primed by random hexamers. TCRdb redid the calling of the immunoSEQ multiplex PCR reads with MiXCR, one entry per CDR3 protein. The repertoire holds about 210,000 distinct CDR3 sequences, with 95% as singletons. Germline trimming cut 3 bases from V and 1 base from J; bases unmatched to any gene: 8. CDR1 DFQATT and CDR2 SNEGSKA come from the germline V gene (reference sequence). The CDR3 totals 15 residues.

The chain carries TRBV20-1 and TRBJ1-1; 7 positions match TRBD1. Sequences were obtained from CD4+ T cells from PBMCs. The clonotype originates from a human donor with multiple sclerosis. CDR3 in DNA: TGCAGTGCTAGGGAGGGGGCGTTAAGGAACACTGAAGCTTTCTTT. Encoded protein: CSAREGALRNTEAFF.